This entry lists 24 T cell receptor beta chains sequenced from one sample in a study of T cell changes during pregnancy in multiple sclerosis. TCRdb keeps only in-frame clones here, not all; method: immunoSEQ multiplex PCR. This table holds about 50,000 clones, around nine tenths found once. The specimen comprised CD4+ T cells from peripheral blood mononuclear cells, sampled in the second trimester of pregnancy. The source is a female donor with multiple sclerosis, enrolled in a pregnancy study.

This chain links TRBV14 with TRBJ1-1, with a tentative D call TRBD1 (5 bases). The CDR3 sequence is 15 residues long. The germline V and J ends were trimmed by 3 bases and 8 bases, with 19 bases remaining between them. Germline-derived CDR1 and CDR2 are SGHDN and FVKESK. CDR3 nucleotides: TGTGCCAGCAGCCAGCTAGATTGGGGCCACCCCGAAGCTTTCTTT. It encodes CASSQLDWGHPEAFF.

The V and J genes are TRBV5-1 and TRBJ2-3; 8 bases are shared with TRBD2. The CDR3 sequence is 16 residues long. Germline V gene sequence: CDR1 SGHRS, CDR2 YFSETQ. After removal of 1 base from V and 0 bases from J, the junction contained 4 bases not matched to a gene. The CDR3 region has the DNA TGCGCCAGCAGCTTGTTCCCTAGCGGGAGCACAGATACGCAGTATTTT. Its translation: CASSLFPSGSTDTQYF.

This chain joins TRBV25-1 and TRBJ2-1; D remains unclear. Looked up from germline, CDR1 is MGHDK and CDR2 is SYGVNS. This CDR3 has 14 amino acids. Trimming took 4 bases from V and 0 from J, leaving 7 bases between them. The CDR3: CASSVPSSYNEQFF. In DNA, the CDR3 is TGTGCCAGCAGTGTTCCGAGCTCCTACAATGAGCAGTTCTTC.

The CDR3 spells CASSVGETGDTEAFF. CDR3 coding DNA: TGTGCCAGCAGCGTAGGTGAGACAGGGGACACTGAAGCTTTCTTT. The chain couples TRBV9 to TRBJ1-1; 8 nucleotides agree with TRBD1. The CDR3 contains 15 residues. V dropped 0 bases and J dropped 3; count of bases not matched to a gene: 4. The V gene's germline CDR1 is SGDLS and CDR2 YYNGEE.

With regard to this clone: The same CDR3 also results from other DNA sequences found in this sample. J is TRBJ2-5 and V is TRBV15, with TRBD2 identical over 8 bases. The length of the CDR3 is 14 residues. V was clipped by 3 bases and J by 5 bases; unmatched bases: 5. CDR1 is LNHNV and CDR2 is YYDKDF in the germline V gene (reference sequence). In nucleotides, the CDR3 is TGTGCCACCAGCAGCCGCGGGGGGAGGGAGACCCAGTACTTC. Protein sequence: CATSSRGGRETQYF.

This chain uses TRBV30 with TRBJ1-2; D perhaps matches TRBD1 (5 bases). The germline CDR1 and CDR2 sequences are GTSNPN and SVGIG (reference sequence). The length of the CDR3 is 13 residues. Deletions cut 0 bases from V and 6 bases from J, with 11 bases between. The CDR3 coding sequence is TGTGCCTGGAGTGTATCCAGGGTTCATGGCTACACCTTC. Protein product: CAWSVSRVHGYTF.

V gene TRBV7-2 combines with J gene TRBJ1-2, with TRBD1 identical over 10 bases. J lost 8 bases, V lost 3 bases, and 6 bases had no gene match. This CDR3 has 14 amino acids. CDR1 and CDR2 from the germline V gene are SGHTA and FQGNSA. In nucleotides, the CDR3 is TGTGCCAGCAGCTTCGGGACAGGGGCGAGAGGCTACACCTTC. It specifies CASSFGTGARGYTF.

The chain recombines TRBV5-1 with TRBJ1-2; a possible D gene is TRBD1 (5 bases). V lost 4 bases, J lost 1 base, and 5 bases lay in between. Germline V gene sequence: CDR1 SGHRS, CDR2 YFSETQ. This CDR3 region has 12 residues. The CDR3, as DNA: TGCGCCAGCAGCGACAGTAACTATGGCTACACCTTC. Translating gives CASSDSNYGYTF.

V usage is TRBV18 and J usage is TRBJ1-1; D unclear. This CDR3 spans 14 amino acids. Germline CDR1 and CDR2: KGHSH and LQKENI. The V end was cut by 0 bases, the J end by 1 base, with 6 bases between. The DNA for the CDR3 is TGTGCCAGCTCACCACCCGGCGGGAACACTGAAGCTTTCTTT. Its protein product is CASSPPGGNTEAFF. Based on the CDR3 plus reference TRBV18 and TRBJ1-1, the full variable domain is NAGVMQNPRHLVRRRGQEARLRCSPMKGHSHVYWYRQLPEEGLKFMVYLQKENIIDESGMPKERFSAEFPKEGPSILRIQQVVRGDSAAYFCASSPPGGNTEAFFGQGTRLTVV.

The chain combines TRBV7-2 with TRBJ1-4; TRBD1 agrees at 9 bases. Germline CDR1 SGHTA, CDR2 FQGNSA. The CDR3 is made up of 15 amino acids. Trimming cost V 5 bases and J 5 bases; bases outside gene matches: 6. Here the CDR3 DNA reads TGTGCCAGCAGCGCGGACAGGGGACTGAATGAAAAACTGTTTTTT. It translates to CASSADRGLNEKLFF.

The table lists this clone with a count of one. In DNA form, the CDR3 reads TGTGCCAGCTCCTCGGGGGATTCTAGCACAGATACGCAGTATTTT. Amino acids: CASSSGDSSTDTQYF. V is TRBV11-3 and J is TRBJ2-3; perhaps TRBD2 as D (6 bases). V lost 8 bases and J lost 0, with 15 bases in between. The CDR3 has 15 amino acids. Germline-derived CDR1 and CDR2 are SGHNT and YENEEA.

This chain connects TRBV2 to TRBJ2-5; D remains ambiguous. The CDR3 covers 13 residues. With 10 bases removed from V and 5 bases from J, the gap between germline ends came to 17 bases. Germline lookup yields CDR1 SNHLY and CDR2 FYNNEI. This chain's CDR3 is CATADVDGETQYF. In DNA, the CDR3 is TGTGCCACCGCTGATGTTGACGGGGAGACCCAGTACTTC.

In its sample, this clone was seen once. The chain combines TRBV2 with TRBJ2-3; D is ambiguous. This CDR3 contains 14 residues. The V gene lost 3 bases and the J gene lost 3 bases, with 10 bases spanning the gap. The germline V gene has CDR1 SNHLY and CDR2 FYNNEI. Here the CDR3 reads CASSDRVSTDTQYF. The CDR3 region has the DNA TGTGCCAGCAGTGATCGAGTTAGTACAGATACGCAGTATTTT. Full variable domain (rest looked up from reference TRBV2 and TRBJ2-3): EPEVTQTPSHQVTQMGQEVILRCVPISNHLYFYWYRQILGQKVEFLVSFYNNEISEKSEIFDDQFSVERPDGSNFTLKIRSTKLEDSAMYFCASSDRVSTDTQYFGPGTRLTVL.

Only a few counts were recorded for this clone. This sequence joins TRBV6-5 and TRBJ1-1; D unclear. CDR1 and CDR2 (germline): MNHEY, SVGAGI. The CDR3 has 14 amino acids. V dropped 0 bases and J dropped 1 base, with 6 bases sitting between them. The CDR3 nucleotides read TGTGCCAGCAGTTACTCGGCAGGGAACACTGAAGCTTTCTTT. Encoded protein: CASSYSAGNTEAFF.

As DNA, the CDR3 is TGCGCCAGCAGTCAATCCGCAGGGGGGTTGAGATTTGGGACCCAGTACTTC. This codes for CASSQSAGGLRFGTQYF. V usage is TRBV23-1 and J usage is TRBJ2-5, with D possibly TRBD1 on 7 matching bases. TRBV23-1 is an ORF for which the function is uncertain. The CDR3 covers 17 residues. V lost 0 bases to trimming and J lost 7 bases, with 21 bases between them.

The chain has TRBV4-2 and TRBJ1-2, with no clear D. The V and J ends lost 1 base and 2 bases respectively, with 8 bases between them. CDR3 length: 14 amino acids. Per germline, CDR1 LGHNA and CDR2 YNFKEQ. DNA for the CDR3: TGTGCCAGCAGCCAAGGTACAGAGAACTATGGCTACACCTTC. Amino acids: CASSQGTENYGYTF.

The chain links TRBV7-9 to TRBJ2-1; 7 bases fit TRBD1. The germline V gene has CDR1 SEHNR and CDR2 FQNEAQ (reference sequence). The CDR3 runs 15 residues. V lost 4 bases to trimming and J lost 2 bases; unmatched junction nucleotides: 5. CDR3 in DNA: TGTGCCAGCAGCTATGAACAGGGGACCTACAATGAGCAGTTCTTC. Its translation is CASSYEQGTYNEQFF. The full variable domain, rest sourced from reference TRBV7-9 and TRBJ2-1, is DTGVSQNPRHKITKRGQNVTFRCDPISEHNRLYWYRQTLGQGPEFLTYFQNEAQLEKSRLLSDRFSAERPKGSFSTLEIQRTEQGDSAMYLCASSYEQGTYNEQFFGPGTRLTVL.

This sequence joins TRBV5-1 and TRBJ2-5; D gene ambiguous. Trimming removed 1 base at V and 0 bases at J, with 7 bases between. CDR1 is SGHRS and CDR2 is YFSETQ in the germline V gene. CDR3 length: 14 amino acids. CDR3 bases: TGCGCCAGCAGCTTGCACGAGTACCAAGAGACCCAGTACTTC. Protein: CASSLHEYQETQYF.

The chain carries TRBV7-9 and TRBJ1-1; unclear D gene. V shed 3 bases and J shed 7 bases, with 9 bases lying between them. Germline V gives CDR1 SEHNR, CDR2 FQNEAQ (reference sequence). The CDR3 has 12 amino acids. DNA for the CDR3: TGTGCCAGCAGCTTTCGCGCGAGTGAAGCTTTCTTT. Translated: CASSFRASEAFF.

The V call is TRBV30, the J call TRBJ2-5, with a tentative D call TRBD2 (7 bases). The V and J ends lost 3 bases and 2 bases respectively, with 16 bases between them. This CDR3 comprises 15 residues. The V gene's germline CDR1 is GTSNPN and CDR2 SVGIG (reference sequence). CDR3 in amino acids: CAWRVGGAYQETQYF. The CDR3 bases are TGTGCCTGGAGGGTGGGGGGGGCCTATCAAGAGACCCAGTACTTC.

This clone was counted once. V gene TRBV2 combines with J gene TRBJ1-6; weak D call: TRBD1 (6 bases). Germline V gives CDR1 SNHLY, CDR2 FYNNEI. Deletions cut 4 bases from V and 8 bases from J, with 12 bases between. This CDR3 spans 14 amino acids. The CDR3 region has the DNA TGTGCCAGCAGTGGGTGGGGGCTGGATTCACCCCTCCACTTT. It encodes CASSGWGLDSPLHF.

V gene TRBV29-1 combines with J gene TRBJ1-3, with no clear D. Looked up from germline, CDR1 is SQVTM and CDR2 is ANQGSEA. V was pared by 3 bases and J by 0 bases, with 15 bases between. CDR3 length equals 16 residues. This CDR3 is CSVELAGSSSGNTIYF. The CDR3 DNA reads as TGCAGCGTTGAGCTTGCAGGCTCAAGCTCTGGAAACACCATATATTTT.

The chain has TRBV10-2 and TRBJ1-2; TRBD1 is a possible D gene (6 bases). Germline V gene sequence: CDR1 WSHSY, CDR2 SAAADI. Trimming pared 6 bases from V and 0 bases from J, leaving 11 bases between. The CDR3 extends over 14 amino acids. DNA of the CDR3: TGCGCCAGCAGAGGTTCAGGGGCTAACTATGGCTACACCTTC. This sequence encodes CASRGSGANYGYTF.

This chain joins TRBV29-1 and TRBJ1-2, with D uncertain. V was pared by 7 bases and J by 6 bases, with 18 bases between. This CDR3 is 13 amino acids long. Germline V gives CDR1 SQVTM, CDR2 ANQGSEA. The DNA for the CDR3 is TGCAGCGCCGAGGGTGAAGTAGGCGATGGCTACACCTTC. Its protein product is CSAEGEVGDGYTF.